Sequencing of this T cell receptor beta chain was carried out in a study of cytomegalovirus exposure and HLA in healthy donors. For the study at large: Later analysis reported that the 110 or so validation repertoires shared the platform of the approximately 620 first-cohort repertoires.

About this clone itself: Antigen specificity is unknown. Other nucleotide sequences in the sample specify the same CDR3.

This CDR3 is built from 15 residues. The germline V gene encodes CDR1 MNHNS and CDR2 SASEGT. V was pared by 4 bases and J by 3 bases, with 0 bases of the junction left unmatched. Study-wide points: In vitro experiments confirmed that a few CMV-associated chains were specific for CMV antigens.

The data were produced by immunoSEQ multiplex PCR, yet TCRdb's version contains in-frame clones alone and is incomplete. The sample carries about 70,000 clones, approximately 95% recorded once. The sample was PBMCs. The V and J genes are TRBV6-1 and TRBJ2-1; 13 bases are a match to TRBD2. The TCR sequence derives from a man younger than 35 in good health and CMV-seropositive. This chain's CDR3 is CASSGTSGSYNEQFF. For the CDR3, the DNA is TGTGCCAGCAGTGGGACTAGCGGGAGCTACAATGAGCAGTTCTTC.